The clone carrying this T cell receptor (beta chain) was detected a few times. The antigen is undetermined. The CDR3 spans 13 residues. Trimming took off 5 bases at V and 4 bases at J, with 12 bases between the two ends. In germline, CDR1 is SGHVS, CDR2 FNYEAQ. This record comes from a study of cytomegalovirus exposure and HLA in healthy donors. This PCR relied on a set of 60 Vbeta primers and 13 Jbeta primers. Per the study methods: Roughly 80 million unique TCR beta chains, roughly 11 million shared, were counted in a later analysis. Clones were sequenced by immunoSEQ multiplex PCR, and TCRdb holds only the in-frame ones, with some missing. V, J and clone size reflect that table, while D and trimming were determined from the DNA. The sample contains some 150,000 clones, roughly four fifths of which appear only once. Study-wide results and limits: Per published reports, the classifier diagnosed cytomegalovirus status with high specificity and sensitivity. Analyses of presence/absence relied on an assumption of roughly uniform sequencing depth across donors. The study reported that TCR beta sequences accurately predicted HLA-A and HLA-B alleles in most subjects.

Material: PBMCs. The gene calls are TRBV7-6 and TRBJ2-7; maybe TRBD1 (6 bases). This TCR was sampled from a man in his forties in good health and CMV-seropositive. CDR3 DNA: TGTGCCAGCAGCAGATACCAGGGGTACGAGCAGTACTTC. Protein sequence: CASSRYQGYEQYF. Looking up the rest from reference TRBV7-6 and TRBJ2-7 gives the full variable domain: GAGVSQSPRYKVTKRGQDVALRCDPISGHVSLYWYRQALGQGPEFLTYFNYEAQQDKSGLPNDRFSAERPEGSISTLTIQRTEQRDSAMYRCASSRYQGYEQYFGPGTRLTVT.